Here is one TCR beta chain with its context. The source of the sample is a study of blood T cell repertoires in COVID-19. Germline values: CDR1 MNHEY, CDR2 SMNVEV (reference sequence). Trimming cost V 5 bases and J 5 bases; bases outside gene matches: 13. This CDR3 is 17 amino acids long. Data came from immunoSEQ multiplex PCR; TCRdb stores just in-frame clones and leaves some out. The sample consists of about 50,000 clones, approximately 86% of them appearing once. The rearrangement links TRBV27 to TRBJ2-1; TRBD2 aligns across 9 bases. The sample comprised PBMCs or T cells enriched from blood (not recorded which). This clonotype originated in a woman between 50 and 59 years old who had recovered from COVID-19. CDR3 amino acids: CASSLLSASGANNEQFF. DNA for the CDR3: TGTGCCAGCAGTCTCCTGAGCGCTAGCGGGGCAAACAATGAGCAGTTCTTC.